One sample yielded the 16 T cell receptor beta chains listed below, sequenced in a study of blood T cell repertoires in COVID-19. Using immunoSEQ multiplex PCR, the repertoire was profiled, and TCRdb retains in-frame clones only, with some absent. The sample holds about 200,000 clones, 60% to 85% seen once. Sample: peripheral blood. Receptor source: a woman aged 70 to 79 with acute or convalescent COVID-19.

The chain joins TRBV18 to TRBJ1-6, with 10 nucleotides matching TRBD1. Germline assignment: CDR1 KGHSH and CDR2 LQKENI. This CDR3 is built from 16 residues. After removal of 6 bases from V and 9 bases from J, the junction contained 11 bases not matched to a gene. CDR3 loop: CASSREGTGVGSPLHF. CDR3 nucleotides: TGTGCCAGCTCGCGTGAAGGGACAGGGGTCGGTTCACCCCTCCACTTT. The complete variable domain, with remaining parts taken from reference TRBV18 and TRBJ1-6, reads NAGVMQNPRHLVRRRGQEARLRCSPMKGHSHVYWYRQLPEEGLKFMVYLQKENIIDESGMPKERFSAEFPKEGPSILRIQQVVRGDSAAYFCASSREGTGVGSPLHFGNGTRLTVT.

The V gene is TRBV6-5, the J gene TRBJ1-2; 7 bases map to TRBD1. The CDR3 length is 13 residues. V shed 6 bases, J shed 4 bases, and the junction held 5 bases outside the gene matches. Germline CDR1 is MNHEY and CDR2 is SVGAGI. CDR3 protein: CASSRDRFYGYTF. In nucleotides, the CDR3 is TGTGCCAGCAGCCGGGACAGATTCTATGGCTACACCTTC.

This clone showed up just a few times. The chain joins TRBV7-9 to TRBJ1-1; 8 nucleotides agree with TRBD1. This CDR3 region has 11 residues. The V gene's germline CDR1 is SEHNR and CDR2 FQNEAQ (reference sequence). J was trimmed by 14 bases and V by 5 bases; bases with no gene match: 7. For the CDR3, the DNA is TGTGCCAGCAGCCTAGGGACAGGCGGCTTCTTT. Its protein product is CASSLGTGGFF.

The genes are TRBV27 and TRBJ2-1; TRBD2 aligns across 10 bases. Germline V lookup: CDR1 MNHEY, CDR2 SMNVEV (reference sequence). The trim removed 7 bases at V and 6 bases at J, leaving 3 bases unmatched. The CDR3 contains 13 residues. CDR3 residues: CASIRTSGNEQFF. The CDR3 bases are TGTGCCAGCATCCGGACTAGCGGCAATGAGCAGTTCTTC.

The chain employs TRBV6-5 and TRBJ1-2; a weak D match, TRBD1 (5 bases). Germline V gene lookup returns CDR1 MNHEY and CDR2 SVGAGI. This CDR3 is built from 14 residues. V lost 7 bases and J 5 bases, leaving 17 bases between the germline ends. The CDR3 loop reads CASIKTRGGYGYTF. DNA for the CDR3: TGTGCCAGCATCAAGACCCGTGGGGGGTATGGCTACACCTTC.

The table lists this clone with a count of one. The rearrangement uses TRBV19 and TRBJ2-1; maybe TRBD1 (6 bases). Germline-derived CDR1 and CDR2 are LNHDA and SQIVND (reference sequence). The CDR3 is made up of 15 amino acids. The V end lost 5 bases, the J end lost 5 bases, and 16 bases lay between the germline ends. CDR3 in amino acids: CASSRGTGLNNEQFF. Written as DNA, the CDR3 is TGTGCCAGTAGTCGGGGAACAGGGCTTAACAATGAGCAGTTCTTC.

The chain uses TRBV5-1 and TRBJ2-1; D perhaps matches TRBD1 (5 bases). The V end was cut by 1 base, the J end by 0 bases, with 11 bases between. The germline V gene encodes CDR1 SGHRS and CDR2 YFSETQ. The CDR3 has 16 amino acids. CDR3 DNA sequence: TGCGCCAGCAGCTTGTTAGGGGCAAGCTCCTACAATGAGCAGTTCTTC. Protein: CASSLLGASSYNEQFF.

This clone is a singleton in its sample. V usage is TRBV5-4 and J usage is TRBJ2-5; TRBD2 is a possible D gene (5 bases). This CDR3 contains 17 residues. V was pared by 2 bases and J by 2 bases, with 19 bases between. Germline V gene sequence: CDR1 SGHNT, CDR2 YYREEE (reference sequence). CDR3 loop: CASSFSVSGIGQETQYF. The CDR3 DNA follows: TGTGCCAGCAGCTTTTCGGTGAGCGGAATAGGGCAAGAGACCCAGTACTTC.

In its sample, this clone was seen many times. V usage is TRBV19 and J usage is TRBJ1-5; no clear D. V dropped 1 base and J dropped 4 bases, with 8 bases sitting between them. The CDR3 has 14 residues. Per the germline V gene, CDR1 is LNHDA and CDR2 is SQIVND (reference sequence). CDR3 sequence: CASSIVESNQPQHF. In DNA form, the CDR3 reads TGTGCCAGTAGTATAGTGGAGTCTAATCAGCCCCAGCATTTT.

The chain has TRBV28 and TRBJ2-1; D unclear. The CDR3 is 15 amino acids. The V end lost 0 bases, the J end lost 5 bases, and 11 bases lay between the germline ends. Germline V CDR1 and CDR2: MDHEN, SYDVKM. CDR3 sequence: CASSLWSTSNNEQFF. Written as DNA, the CDR3 is TGTGCCAGCAGTTTATGGAGCACTTCTAACAATGAGCAGTTCTTC.

V gene TRBV14 combines with J gene TRBJ1-1; 8 bases align to TRBD1. The germline CDR1 and CDR2 sequences are SGHDN and FVKESK. This CDR3 is 15 amino acids long. J gave up 5 bases and V 3 bases, and 8 bases lay outside the gene matches. CDR3 sequence (DNA): TGTGCCAGCAGCCACCGCGGAACAGGGGGTACTGAAGCTTTCTTT. This gives the protein CASSHRGTGGTEAFF.

The chain carries TRBV28 and TRBJ1-3, with D tentatively TRBD1 (6 bases). Germline values: CDR1 MDHEN, CDR2 SYDVKM. CDR3 size: 13 residues. The V gene lost 7 bases and the J gene lost 4 bases, with 11 bases spanning the gap. This CDR3 is CASIGGQGNTIYF. In DNA form, the CDR3 reads TGTGCCAGCATCGGGGGGCAAGGAAACACCATATATTTT.

The chain employs TRBV6-5 and TRBJ1-3, with D hard to call. With 0 bases removed from V and 4 bases from J, the gap between germline ends came to 13 bases. Germline V gene lookup returns CDR1 MNHEY and CDR2 SVGAGI. The CDR3 is made up of 16 amino acids. CDR3 nucleotides: TGTGCCAGCAGTTACTCGCACGGGTCCTCCGGAAACACCATATATTTT. Protein: CASSYSHGSSGNTIYF.

This chain connects TRBV27 to TRBJ2-7; TRBD2 aligns across 9 bases. Germline CDR1 MNHEY, CDR2 SMNVEV (reference sequence). V was clipped by 0 bases and J by 13 bases; unmatched bases: 13. This CDR3 is 15 amino acids long. CDR3 sequence reads: CASSLSIHPSGTTYF. CDR3 bases: TGTGCCAGCAGTTTATCCATCCATCCTAGCGGGACGACATACTTC.

The chain uses TRBV4-1 and TRBJ2-7, with 7 bases that match TRBD2. The CDR3 consists of 14 residues. The J segment lost 6 bases and the V segment lost 3 bases, leaving 8 bases of the junction unmatched. Germline V gives CDR1 MGHRA, CDR2 YSYEKL. The CDR3 region is CASSHLSGRSEQYF. CDR3 bases: TGCGCCAGCAGCCACCTCTCCGGGAGGAGCGAGCAGTACTTC.

This clone was seen a few times. V usage is TRBV5-1 and J usage is TRBJ1-3, with D maybe TRBD1 (6 bases). Germline CDR1 is SGHRS and CDR2 is YFSETQ. This CDR3 contains 14 residues. V lost 2 bases, J lost 8 bases, and 14 bases lay in between. Here the CDR3 reads CASSFAGVRDTIYF. The CDR3 bases are TGCGCCAGCAGCTTCGCAGGGGTTAGGGACACCATATATTTT. Complete variable domain (other parts from reference TRBV5-1 and TRBJ1-3): KAGVTQTPRYLIKTRGQQVTLSCSPISGHRSVSWYQQTPGQGLQFLFEYFSETQRNKGNFPGRFSGRQFSNSRSEMNVSTLELGDSALYLCASSFAGVRDTIYFGEGSWLTVV.